This T cell receptor beta chain was captured by sequencing in a study of OX40 agonist ivuxolimab in advanced cancers. General notes on the study: Ivuxolimab was a fully human IgG2 agonistic monoclonal antibody targeting the costimulatory receptor OX40 (CD134). Intravenous ivuxolimab was administered to patients every 2 weeks at six dose levels: 0.01, 0.1, 0.3, 1.5, 3 and 10 mg/kg. Among the roughly 54 dose-escalation patients, about 20 had hepatocellular carcinoma, roughly 15 melanoma, 9 renal cell carcinoma and 9 head and neck cancer. Patients were allowed to have had prior anti-PD-1, anti-PD-L1 or anti-CTLA-4 therapy, and around two fifths of the dose-escalation patients had been treated with checkpoint inhibitors. The dose-escalation cohort was roughly 80% male with a mean age of around 62 years, ranging from roughly 20 to 80. Partial responses were achieved by three dose-escalation patients, of whom one had hepatocellular carcinoma and two had cutaneous melanoma. The paper describes the monotherapy dose-escalation part (N of about 57 patients) of the phase I trial of ivuxolimab. Peripheral TCRbeta sequencing aimed to test whether ivuxolimab altered TCR sequence diversity and caused clonal T-cell expansion.

The trial excluded patients who had a history of autoimmune disease or were on systemic immunosuppression. Peripheral blood for TCR sequencing was collected from all dose cohorts at baseline, on cycle 4 day 1, and on cycle 7 day 1. Samples were obtained from an open-label, multicenter, first-in-human phase I dose-escalation trial of ivuxolimab. Adults with locally advanced or metastatic melanoma, renal cell, hepatocellular, or head and neck squamous cell carcinoma were enrolled in the trial. Before TCR sequencing, CD4+ T cells and CD8+ T cells were sorted from peripheral blood as separate populations. As to this clone: It has no known antigen specificity. Base qualities are missing; no much larger clone stands one base away.

To sequence the TCRbeta CDR3 region, genomic DNA was isolated from the sorted cells. TCRbeta CDR3 regions were sequenced using the immunoSEQ Assay. TCRdb took this table from immuneACCESS and kept in-frame rearrangements with V and J called. Such tables lack part of the clones; where checked against another copy, unresolved V genes explain under half of the gap, and the rest is unexplained. In this sample the table shows more than 80,000 clones, about 89% of which occur a single time. Of the sample, 8.4% is held by the ten largest clones. Overall results and qualifications from the work: Low levels of normalized T-cell clonal expansion were also seen in some nonresponding patients. Partial responders in the 0.1-3.0 mg/kg groups had among the lowest normalized peripheral clonal expansion, especially among CD8+ T cells. After ivuxolimab, CD8+ T cells had more expanded clones than CD4+ T cells on average. The antigen specificity of the peripheral T cells that underwent clonal expansion was not determined. At doses of 0.1 to 3.0 mg/kg, clonal expansion of both CD4+ and CD8+ blood T cells was observed from baseline to week 6.

The trim is 1 base for V and 11 bases for J, with a gap of 21 bases between the germline ends. The CDR3 goes from the cysteine to the phenylalanine over 17 residues. Left in the record is the CDR3 DNA by itself, 51 bases read in frame from the first base. From the germline V gene, CDR1 is MGHRA and CDR2 is YSYEKL. The clonotype was recovered from an adult with an advanced solid tumor such as melanoma, head and neck, liver or kidney cancer. This specimen was CD4+ or CD8+ T cells sorted from blood, taken in a trial of the OX40 agonist ivuxolimab. The chain links TRBV4-1 with TRBJ1-6; 6 matching bases give a weak D call of TRBD1. The CDR3 amino acid sequence is: CASSQAIQGPRGPPLHF. The nucleotide sequence reads as follows: TGCGCCAGCAGCCAAGCTATCCAGGGCCCGCGGGGGCCACCCCTCCACTTT.